This is a list of T cell receptor beta chains from one sample in a study of OX40 agonist ivuxolimab in advanced cancers. Sequencing used immunoSEQ multiplex PCR; TCRdb keeps in-frame clones, though not all of them. Here the sample spans under 40,000 clones, around nine tenths being singletons. The sequenced sample was CD4+ or CD8+ T cells sorted from blood, obtained in a trial of the OX40 agonist ivuxolimab. The origin of the receptors is an adult with an advanced solid tumor such as melanoma, head and neck, liver or kidney cancer. CDR3s leave out the opening cysteine and the closing phenylalanine or tryptophan. Fields, in order: V gene, J gene, CDR3 protein.

v_call: TRBV11-1
j_call: TRBJ1-5
cdr3_aa: ASSSGWEPQH

v_call: TRBV9
j_call: TRBJ2-7
cdr3_aa: ASSVGVSGAANEQY

v_call: TRBV27
j_call: TRBJ2-3
cdr3_aa: ASRVLSTDTQY

v_call: TRBV15
j_call: TRBJ2-2
cdr3_aa: ATSGAPGELF

v_call: TRBV19
j_call: TRBJ1-2
cdr3_aa: ASSIRIFNYGYT

v_call: TRBV2
j_call: TRBJ2-1
cdr3_aa: ASSPFHTQDEQF

v_call: TRBV9
j_call: TRBJ2-7
cdr3_aa: ASTLGTGGLYEQY

v_call: TRBV6-1
j_call: TRBJ2-2
cdr3_aa: ASRMGVIEAGELF

v_call: TRBV7-2
j_call: TRBJ2-7
cdr3_aa: ASSLRQEYEQY

v_call: TRBV4-1
j_call: TRBJ2-5
cdr3_aa: ASSQVGGDETQY

v_call: TRBV6-5
j_call: TRBJ1-5
cdr3_aa: ASSSQDRLNQPQH

v_call: TRBV28
j_call: TRBJ1-4
cdr3_aa: ASSPRWRGFDEKLF

v_call: TRBV9
j_call: TRBJ2-5
cdr3_aa: ASRGFQETQY

v_call: TRBV19
j_call: TRBJ2-3
cdr3_aa: ASSIDLAGLIASTDTQY

v_call: TRBV13
j_call: TRBJ2-1
cdr3_aa: ASSFGQGVGNEQF

v_call: TRBV5-6
j_call: TRBJ2-1
cdr3_aa: ASSYSQGGTYNEQF

v_call: TRBV6-1
j_call: TRBJ1-1
cdr3_aa: ASSEAGQGPEAF

v_call: TRBV19
j_call: TRBJ1-1
cdr3_aa: ASTLGTLDTEAF

v_call: TRBV7-3
j_call: TRBJ2-1
cdr3_aa: ASSLGDVYNEQF

v_call: TRBV6-9
j_call: TRBJ1-4
cdr3_aa: ASSSGQKNEKLF

v_call: TRBV4-1
j_call: TRBJ1-2
cdr3_aa: ASSQSPGQGRGGYT

v_call: TRBV10-1
j_call: TRBJ2-1
cdr3_aa: ASSDSGTAHNEQF

v_call: TRBV19
j_call: TRBJ1-1
cdr3_aa: ASSINLGTNTEAF

v_call: TRBV11-1
j_call: TRBJ2-7
cdr3_aa: ASSLVSGSYEQY

v_call: TRBV11-2
j_call: TRBJ2-3
cdr3_aa: ASSLVDTQY

v_call: TRBV5-1
j_call: TRBJ2-7
cdr3_aa: ASSLAQGWYEQY

v_call: TRBV6-1
j_call: TRBJ2-7
cdr3_aa: ASSEPPDSSYEQY

v_call: TRBV29-1
j_call: TRBJ2-1
cdr3_aa: SVEGTVDTSYNEQF

v_call: TRBV11-3
j_call: TRBJ2-7
cdr3_aa: ASSPGGTYEQY

v_call: TRBV13
j_call: TRBJ2-1
cdr3_aa: ASSYGQAGVYHEQF

v_call: TRBV6-1
j_call: TRBJ2-3
cdr3_aa: ASGDSQSEY

v_call: TRBV19
j_call: TRBJ2-7
cdr3_aa: ASSIVRGGEQY

v_call: TRBV28
j_call: TRBJ2-1
cdr3_aa: ATREYNEQF

v_call: TRBV27
j_call: TRBJ1-5
cdr3_aa: ASGTGVHQPQH

v_call: TRBV7-3
j_call: TRBJ2-1
cdr3_aa: ASSDTGGKGDEQF

v_call: TRBV6-5
j_call: TRBJ2-2
cdr3_aa: ASSLQGDPGELF

v_call: TRBV7-3
j_call: TRBJ1-2
cdr3_aa: ASSSMEGANYGYT

v_call: TRBV27
j_call: TRBJ1-5
cdr3_aa: ASSLMERGQPQH

v_call: TRBV19
j_call: TRBJ2-7
cdr3_aa: ASRDRGFYEQY

v_call: TRBV7-2
j_call: TRBJ1-5
cdr3_aa: ASSLLRGQPQH

v_call: TRBV27
j_call: TRBJ2-7
cdr3_aa: ASSSPGAHRDEQY

v_call: TRBV18
j_call: TRBJ2-7
cdr3_aa: ASSPGTAYEQY

v_call: TRBV19
j_call: TRBJ2-1
cdr3_aa: ASGAGGGYEQF

v_call: TRBV10-3
j_call: TRBJ1-4
cdr3_aa: AISETPRDSHNEKLF

v_call: TRBV6-4
j_call: TRBJ2-2
cdr3_aa: ASSDRNTGELF

v_call: TRBV6-1
j_call: -
cdr3_aa: ASRDPGQVPYEQY

v_call: TRBV29-1
j_call: TRBJ2-1
cdr3_aa: SVEAGTENNEQF

v_call: TRBV4-1
j_call: TRBJ2-7
cdr3_aa: ASSQGSYEQY

v_call: TRBV19
j_call: TRBJ2-7
cdr3_aa: ASSVGLEYEQY

v_call: TRBV13
j_call: TRBJ2-3
cdr3_aa: ASSFTDTQY

v_call: TRBV29-1
j_call: TRBJ1-2
cdr3_aa: SVLDMHGYT

v_call: TRBV2
j_call: TRBJ2-5
cdr3_aa: ASSDPAGEETQY

v_call: TRBV7-3
j_call: TRBJ2-1
cdr3_aa: ASSLNPGLAETGEQF

v_call: TRBV27
j_call: TRBJ2-7
cdr3_aa: ASRFRGVWSEQY

v_call: TRBV12-5
j_call: TRBJ2-1
cdr3_aa: ASGLGAASGQF

v_call: TRBV25-1
j_call: TRBJ2-1
cdr3_aa: ASSESLAGFYNEQF

v_call: TRBV10-1
j_call: TRBJ2-2
cdr3_aa: ASSETGRFGELF

v_call: TRBV28
j_call: TRBJ1-5
cdr3_aa: ASSLDYSNQPQH

v_call: TRBV27
j_call: TRBJ2-3
cdr3_aa: ASSPVADTQY

v_call: TRBV7-9
j_call: TRBJ2-7
cdr3_aa: ASSASGRASEQY